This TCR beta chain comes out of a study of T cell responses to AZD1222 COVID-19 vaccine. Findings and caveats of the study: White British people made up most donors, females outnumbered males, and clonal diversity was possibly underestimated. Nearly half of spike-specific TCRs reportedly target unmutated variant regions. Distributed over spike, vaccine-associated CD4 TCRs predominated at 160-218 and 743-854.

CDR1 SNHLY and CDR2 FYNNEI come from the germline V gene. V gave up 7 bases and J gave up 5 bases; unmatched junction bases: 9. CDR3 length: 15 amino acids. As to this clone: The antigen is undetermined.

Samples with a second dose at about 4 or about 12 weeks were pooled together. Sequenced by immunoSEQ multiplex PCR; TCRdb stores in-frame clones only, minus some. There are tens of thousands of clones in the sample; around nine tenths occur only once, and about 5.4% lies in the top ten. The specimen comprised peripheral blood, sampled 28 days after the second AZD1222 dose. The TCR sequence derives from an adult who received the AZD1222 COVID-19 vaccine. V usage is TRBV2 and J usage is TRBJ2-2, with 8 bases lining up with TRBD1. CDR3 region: CASIKGQGGTGELFF. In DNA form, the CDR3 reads TGTGCCAGCATTAAAGGACAGGGTGGGACCGGGGAGCTGTTTTTT.